One and the same sample provided the 29 T cell receptor beta chains below, sequenced in a study of blood T cells in healthy people across ages. Then a second PCR, running about 6 to 11 cycles, was carried out with a sample-barcoded 5' primer and a J-beta primer mix. TCRdb processed the 5' RACE reads anew with MiXCR; each CDR3 protein has one entry. The sample yields about 1.8 million distinct CDR3 sequences, around 48% seen once. The sequenced material came from blood. These receptors were obtained from a woman in her 40s in good health.

This chain joins TRBV6-5 and TRBJ1-4; maybe TRBD1 (6 bases). CDR1 and CDR2 (germline): MNHEY, SVGAGI. The CDR3 has 13 residues. The germline V and J ends were trimmed by 6 bases and 8 bases, with 13 bases remaining between them. CDR3 sequence reads: CASRQGHIEKLFF. CDR3 sequence (DNA): TGTGCCAGCAGACAGGGACATATAGAAAAACTGTTTTTT.

This clonotype has just a few counts. The chain joins TRBV6-5 to TRBJ2-4; TRBD1 matches 10 bases. The end of the DNA fits TRBJ2-7 better, so the J call may be wrong. This CDR3 has 15 residues. Germline values: CDR1 MNHEY, CDR2 SVGAGI. The CDR3 nucleotides read TGTGCCAGCAGTTACTCGACAGGGGGCTCTATCGAGCAGTACTTC. This encodes CASSYSTGGSIEQYF.

In its sample, this clonotype was seen once. V and J are TRBV4-1 and TRBJ2-7; 10 positions match TRBD1. The CDR3 is 16 amino acids. J lost 5 bases, V lost 4 bases, and 11 bases had no gene match. Germline CDR1 MGHRA, CDR2 YSYEKL. CDR3 in amino acids: CASSPRQGTGDHEQYF. As DNA, the CDR3 is TGCGCCAGCAGCCCCCGCCAAGGGACAGGGGACCACGAGCAGTACTTC.

This rearrangement joins TRBV7-9 to TRBJ1-2; D is unclear. Deletions cut 2 bases from V and 8 bases from J, with 9 bases between. This CDR3 has 12 amino acids. Germline V gene data show CDR1 as SEHNR and CDR2 as FQNEAQ (reference sequence). The CDR3 loop is CASSLHQNGYTF. The CDR3 DNA sequence: TGTGCCAGCAGCTTACACCAGAACGGCTACACCTTC. The full variable domain, completed using reference TRBV7-9 and TRBJ1-2, is DTGVSQNPRHKITKRGQNVTFRCDPISEHNRLYWYRQTLGQGPEFLTYFQNEAQLEKSRLLSDRFSAERPKGSFSTLEIQRTEQGDSAMYLCASSLHQNGYTFGSGTRLTVV.

This chain uses TRBV7-2 with TRBJ1-2; a weak D match, TRBD1 (6 bases). V dropped 5 bases and J dropped 4 bases, with 14 bases sitting between them. The CDR3 has 14 amino acids. CDR1 is SGHTA, CDR2 FQGNSA, per germline. CDR3 coding DNA: TGTGCCAGCAGCCCAACACAGGGAATCTATGGCTACACCTTC. It is translated as CASSPTQGIYGYTF. The full variable domain, with the rest looked up from reference TRBV7-2 and TRBJ1-2, is GAGVSQSPSNKVTEKGKDVELRCDPISGHTALYWYRQSLGQGLEFLIYFQGNSAPDKSGLPSDRFSAERTGGSVSTLTIQRTQQEDSAVYLCASSPTQGIYGYTFGSGTRLTVV.

This clonotype was observed many times. V is TRBV29-1 and J is TRBJ2-7; D is uncertain. In germline, CDR1 is SQVTM, CDR2 ANQGSEA. V lost 2 bases to trimming and J lost 3 bases, with 8 bases between them. The CDR3 is made up of 12 amino acids. The CDR3 spells CSVEIRHYEQYF. The CDR3 DNA follows: TGCAGCGTTGAAATCCGACACTACGAGCAGTACTTC.

The chain joins TRBV7-9 to TRBJ2-5; D gene ambiguous. This CDR3 contains 11 residues. Trimming stripped 8 bases from V and 5 bases from J, with 9 bases between. Germline CDR1 and CDR2: SEHNR and FQNEAQ (reference sequence). The CDR3 sequence: CASAGSETQYF. CDR3 bases: TGTGCCAGCGCCGGAAGCGAGACCCAGTACTTC. Combining the CDR3 with reference TRBV7-9 and TRBJ2-5 gives the whole variable domain DTGVSQNPRHKITKRGQNVTFRCDPISEHNRLYWYRQTLGQGPEFLTYFQNEAQLEKSRLLSDRFSAERPKGSFSTLEIQRTEQGDSAMYLCASAGSETQYFGPGTRLLVL.

This clonotype was seen only a few times. V is TRBV12-3 or TRBV12-4 and J is TRBJ2-7, with D tentatively TRBD2 (5 bases). The CDR3 consists of 13 residues. V lost 5 bases, J lost 7 bases, and 15 bases lay in between. CDR3 sequence reads: CASSPGSRREQYF. The DNA for the CDR3 is TGTGCCAGCAGTCCGGGGTCCCGGCGGGAGCAGTACTTC.

This clonotype has a handful of counts. The rearrangement joins TRBV20-1 to TRBJ2-5, with 9 bases fitting TRBD1. The last part of the DNA fits TRBJ2-7 better; the J call may be wrong. In germline, CDR1 is DFQATT, CDR2 SNEGSKA (reference sequence). The CDR3 loop spans 13 amino acids. The CDR3 DNA is TGCAGTGCCTCCGGGACAGGGCCCTCCGAGCAGTACTTC. Amino acids: CSASGTGPSEQYF.

This chain links TRBV14 with TRBJ2-5, with TRBD2 identical over 9 bases. V shed 0 bases and J 2 bases; nucleotides not matched to a gene: 10. Germline CDR1 and CDR2: SGHDN and FVKESK. CDR3 length: 18 amino acids. Here the CDR3 DNA reads TGTGCCAGCAGCCAAGATCTCTTGGGACTAGCCAGTCAAGAGACCCAGTACTTC. Residues: CASSQDLLGLASQETQYF.

This clonotype was found a few times. The rearrangement links TRBV29-1 to TRBJ2-3; D is unclear. V was clipped by 7 bases and J by 1 base, with 9 bases between them. The CDR3 covers 12 residues. Germline loops: CDR1 SQVTM, CDR2 ANQGSEA. CDR3 loop: CSARYGTDTQYF. CDR3 nucleotides: TGCAGCGCACGATACGGCACAGATACGCAGTATTTT.

The rearrangement uses TRBV6-5 and TRBJ1-5; no clear D. This CDR3 has 13 residues. The V gene's germline CDR1 is MNHEY and CDR2 SVGAGI. V was pared by 6 bases and J by 3 bases, with 9 bases between. CDR3 bases: TGTGCCAGCAGCTCAGACCCCAATCAGCCCCAGCATTTT. Encoded protein: CASSSDPNQPQHF.

In the case of this clonotype: A clone one base away is much larger, so this may be a read error. The V call is TRBV29-1, the J call TRBJ2-5; no reliable D call. The CDR3 extends over 12 amino acids. CDR1 and CDR2 (germline): SQVTM, ANQGSEA. V dropped 8 bases and J dropped 7 bases, with 17 bases sitting between them. The CDR3: CSIGRTAGTQYF. The CDR3, as DNA: TGCAGCATTGGGCGGACCGCCGGGACCCAGTACTTC.

This clonotype has a handful of counts. CDR3 loop: CASSHGVGEQYF. The CDR3 DNA follows: TGTGCCAGCAGCCATGGCGTAGGGGAGCAGTACTTC. The chain links TRBV11-2 to TRBJ2-7, with D uncertain. Trimming took off 5 bases at V and 7 bases at J, with 12 bases between the two ends. The CDR3 is 12 residues long. Looked up from germline, CDR1 is SGHAT and CDR2 is FQNNGV.

The rearrangement joins TRBV12-3 or TRBV12-4 to TRBJ1-4, with 7 bases identical to TRBD1. V shed 6 bases, J shed 3 bases, and the junction held 7 bases outside the gene matches. This CDR3 spans 15 amino acids. CDR3 in amino acids: CASRKRQGPNEKLFF. CDR3 nucleotides: TGTGCCAGCAGAAAAAGACAGGGACCTAATGAAAAACTGTTTTTT.

The chain has TRBV6-6 and TRBJ2-1; D is unclear. This CDR3 region has 12 residues. V dropped 4 bases and J dropped 9 bases, with 10 bases sitting between them. Germline V gene lookup returns CDR1 MNHNY and CDR2 SVGAGI (reference sequence). The DNA of the CDR3 is TGTGCCAGCAGTTCCTCCGGTACTGAGCAGTTCTTC. The encoded protein is CASSSSGTEQFF.

The table lists this clonotype with a few counts. The chain employs TRBV6-5 and TRBJ2-1; D is undetermined. Trimming took 1 base from V and 3 from J, leaving 16 bases between them. The germline CDR1 and CDR2 sequences are MNHEY and SVGAGI. CDR3 length: 17 amino acids. The CDR3 here is CASSYWNPLVNYNEQFF. CDR3 nucleotide sequence: TGTGCCAGCAGTTACTGGAATCCGCTAGTTAACTACAATGAGCAGTTCTTC.

This clonotype has a handful of counts. The chain couples TRBV6-2 or TRBV6-3 to TRBJ2-7; 8 bases are a match to TRBD2. Germline values: CDR1 MNHEY, CDR2 SVGEGT. The CDR3 runs 13 residues. V lost 8 bases and J lost 2; bases outside the gene matches: 5. The CDR3, as DNA: TGTGCCAGCTTGAGCGGGGGCCCCTACGAGCAGTACTTC. Its translation: CASLSGGPYEQYF.

The V call is TRBV29-1, the J call TRBJ2-5; 9 nucleotides match TRBD1. The germline V gene has CDR1 SQVTM and CDR2 ANQGSEA. CDR3 length: 12 residues. The V gene end was trimmed by 0 bases and the J gene end by 12 bases; junction bases not matched to a gene: 5. For the CDR3, the DNA is TGCAGCGTTGAAGAGGGGGGACAGGGAAAGTACTTC. Its protein is CSVEEGGQGKYF. Variable domain in full (rest from reference TRBV29-1 and TRBJ2-5): SAVISQKPSRDICQRGTSLTIQCQVDSQVTMMFWYRQQPGQSLTLIATANQGSEATYESGFVIDKFPISRPNLTFSTLTVSNMSPEDSSIYLCSVEEGGQGKYFGPGTRLLVL.

This clonotype has just a few counts. The chain recombines TRBV20-1 with TRBJ1-2; TRBD1 agrees at 9 bases. Germline assignment: CDR1 DFQATT and CDR2 SNEGSKA (reference sequence). V lost 6 bases to trimming and J lost 5 bases; unmatched junction nucleotides: 7. CDR3 size: 13 residues. CDR3 protein: CSATAGTGYGYTF. CDR3 nucleotides: TGCAGTGCAACCGCCGGGACAGGGTATGGCTACACCTTC.

The chain is built from TRBV5-1 and TRBJ2-1; 7 bases are a match to TRBD1. The J call may be incorrect, as the DNA end agrees better with TRBJ2-7. This CDR3 region has 14 residues. CDR1 SGHRS and CDR2 YFSETQ come from the germline V gene. CDR3 in amino acids: CASGLPGQDNEQYF. CDR3 in DNA: TGCGCCAGCGGACTCCCCGGACAGGACAATGAGCAGTACTTC.

The rearrangement uses TRBV15 and TRBJ2-4, with TRBD1 identical over 7 bases. V trimming: 9 bases; J trimming: 0 bases; junction bases outside the gene matches: 11. Germline CDR1 LNHNV, CDR2 YYDKDF (reference sequence). This CDR3 has 16 amino acids. CDR3 DNA: TGTGCCACTCGACAGGGAATTGTAGAAGCCAAAAACATTCAGTACTTC. It specifies CATRQGIVEAKNIQYF.

This rearrangement joins TRBV6-6 to TRBJ2-7; D not resolved. The CDR3 is 13 residues long. In germline, CDR1 is MNHNY, CDR2 SVGAGI (reference sequence). V was shortened by 0 bases and J by 3 bases, with 6 bases between the two germline ends. CDR3 sequence reads: CASSYSSNYEQYF. The CDR3 DNA sequence: TGTGCCAGCAGTTACTCCTCCAACTACGAGCAGTACTTC.

The chain recombines TRBV20-1 with TRBJ2-3; D remains ambiguous. Trimming stripped 0 bases from V and 3 bases from J, with 13 bases between. Germline-derived CDR1 and CDR2 are DFQATT and SNEGSKA (reference sequence). The CDR3 extends over 15 amino acids. CDR3 sequence (DNA): TGCAGTGCTAGAGAATCGAATGGTTTGACAGATACGCAGTATTTT. It specifies CSARESNGLTDTQYF.

The chain combines TRBV20-1 with TRBJ2-1; the match to TRBD2 covers 14 bases. CDR3 length equals 15 residues. V lost 6 bases to trimming and J lost 7 bases; unmatched junction nucleotides: 8. Looked up from germline, CDR1 is DFQATT and CDR2 is SNEGSKA (reference sequence). The CDR3 reads CSATGTSGGANEQFF. The CDR3 coding sequence is TGCAGTGCAACCGGGACTAGCGGGGGTGCGAATGAGCAGTTCTTC.

In this sample, this clonotype turned up a few times. CDR3 residues: CASSQSGAAPNSPLHF. DNA of the CDR3: TGCGCCAGCAGCCAATCGGGGGCCGCCCCTAATTCACCCCTCCACTTT. The chain recombines TRBV4-3 with TRBJ1-6; D perhaps matches TRBD1 (6 bases). The germline gives CDR1 LGHNA, CDR2 YSLEER. The V and J ends lost 2 bases and 6 bases respectively, with 14 bases between them. The CDR3 is 16 amino acids.

The V gene is TRBV15, the J gene TRBJ2-1; D is ambiguous. The CDR3 consists of 11 residues. V was clipped by 3 bases and J by 7 bases, with 4 bases between them. CDR1 LNHNV and CDR2 YYDKDF come from the germline V gene (reference sequence). The CDR3 DNA reads TGTGCCACCAGCAGCCTAAATGAGCAGTTCTTC. It encodes CATSSLNEQFF.

This clonotype has a handful of counts. A junction boundary mismatches the germline segment, possibly from a read error. This chain connects TRBV5-1 to TRBJ2-7, with 11 nucleotides matching TRBD1. This CDR3 contains 14 residues. Germline-derived CDR1 and CDR2 are SGHRS and YFSETQ. The CDR3 DNA reads as TGTGCCAGCAGTTCCGGACAGGGGGCCAACGAGCAGTACTTC. It is translated as CASSSGQGANEQYF.

The rearrangement uses TRBV7-2 and TRBJ2-1, with D possibly being TRBD2 (7 bases). V lost 8 bases and J lost 5, with 19 bases in between. This CDR3 region has 15 residues. CDR1 and CDR2 (germline): SGHTA, FQGNSA. The chain's CDR3 is CASRFVGGLNNEQFF. CDR3 nucleotide sequence: TGTGCCAGCCGGTTTGTGGGGGGGCTGAACAATGAGCAGTTCTTC.